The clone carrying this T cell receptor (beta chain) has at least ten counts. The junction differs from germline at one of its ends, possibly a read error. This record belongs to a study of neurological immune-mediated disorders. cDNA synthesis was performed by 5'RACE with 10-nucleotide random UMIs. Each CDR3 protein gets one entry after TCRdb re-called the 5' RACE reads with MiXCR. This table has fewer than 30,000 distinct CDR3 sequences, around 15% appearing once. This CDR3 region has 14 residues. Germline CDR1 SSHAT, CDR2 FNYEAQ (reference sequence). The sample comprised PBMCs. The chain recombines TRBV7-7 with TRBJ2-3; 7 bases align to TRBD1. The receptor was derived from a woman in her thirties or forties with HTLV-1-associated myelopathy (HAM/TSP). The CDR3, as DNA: TGTGCTAGCAGCCCCAAGGGGGCTGGGGATACGCAGTATTTT. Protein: CASSPKGAGDTQYF.